This is a list of T cell receptor beta chains from one sample in a study of cytotoxic CD8 clonotypes in ibrutinib-treated CLL. Generated by immunoSEQ multiplex PCR, the TCRdb table keeps only in-frame clones and is missing some. Here the sample spans just over 65,000 clones, about 64% being singletons. The source was PBMCs, collected after 12 months of ibrutinib treatment. The receptor source for this set is a human donor with chronic lymphocytic leukemia. Each CDR3 is given with its conserved first and last residue. Fields, in order: clone size, J gene, D gene, V gene, CDR3 protein, CDR3 DNA. D genes are given only for firm matches. Size tells how often a clone was seen (once, few, many) or the class of an expanded clone, and some rows leave it out.

NA | TRBJ1-6 | TRBD1 | TRBV18 | CASSPFGTGPGVSPLHF | TGTGCCAGCTCACCCTTTGGGACAGGCCCGGGGGTTTCACCCCTCCACTTT
NA | TRBJ2-7 | TRBD1 | TRBV12-5 | CASGLSQGNPLYEQYF | TGTGCTAGTGGTTTGTCACAGGGGAATCCTCTCTACGAGCAGTACTTC
NA | TRBJ2-7 | NA | TRBV6-6 | CASSILQGTEQYF | TGTGCCAGCAGTATACTTCAGGGTACCGAGCAGTACTTC
NA | TRBJ1-3 | NA | TRBV6-6 | CASLGGNTIYF | TGTGCCAGCCTTGGGGGGAACACCATATATTTT
NA | TRBJ2-7 | NA | TRBV7-2 | CASSLGGSRGGEQYF | TGTGCCAGCAGCTTAGGAGGTAGCAGGGGAGGTGAGCAGTACTTC
NA | TRBJ1-2 | NA | TRBV6-5 | CASSRTGLDYGYTF | TGTGCCAGCAGTCGGACGGGACTGGACTATGGCTACACCTTC
NA | TRBJ2-1 | TRBD1 | TRBV5-6 | CASSRGTGEVNEQFF | TGTGCCAGCAGCCGGGGGACAGGGGAAGTCAATGAGCAGTTCTTC
once | TRBJ1-2 | TRBD1 | TRBV28 | CASSLGQVNYGYTF | TGTGCCAGCAGTTTGGGACAGGTTAACTATGGCTACACCTTC
NA | TRBJ1-4 | NA | TRBV6-5 | CASRAGGATNEKLFF | TGTGCCAGCAGGGCAGGAGGGGCAACTAATGAAAAACTGTTTTTT
NA | TRBJ2-7 | TRBD2 | TRBV28 | CASRSLAGTSSYEQYF | TGTGCCAGCAGATCTTTAGCGGGCACCAGCTCCTACGAGCAGTACTTC
few | TRBJ1-2 | TRBD1 | TRBV5-1 | CASSQDTGQVGYTF | TGCGCCAGCAGCCAAGACACGGGACAGGTTGGCTACACCTTC
NA | TRBJ2-3 | NA | TRBV29-1 | CSVTTGITDTQYF | TGCAGCGTTACAACAGGTATCACAGATACGCAGTATTTT
NA | TRBJ1-5 | NA | TRBV13 | CASSLWGGGSNQPQHF | TGTGCCAGCAGCTTGTGGGGAGGGGGGAGCAATCAGCCCCAGCATTTT
few | TRBJ1-1 | TRBD1 | TRBV19 | CASFRTGGAMNTEAFF | TGTGCCAGTTTCCGGACAGGGGGAGCGATGAACACTGAAGCTTTCTTT
NA | TRBJ1-5 | NA | TRBV4-2 | CASSQDLERPQHF | TGTGCCAGCAGCCAAGATCTTGAACGGCCCCAGCATTTT
few | TRBJ2-7 | NA | TRBV18 | CASSPPFTVSYEQYF | TGTGCCAGCTCACCACCATTCACAGTATCCTACGAGCAGTACTTC
NA | TRBJ1-5 | NA | TRBV19 | CASSIISQSNQPQHF | TGTGCCAGTAGTATTATAAGTCAGTCCAATCAGCCCCAGCATTTT
NA | TRBJ1-5 | NA | TRBV18 | CASSPTSENQPQHF | TGTGCCAGCTCACCAACATCCGAAAATCAGCCCCAGCATTTT
NA | TRBJ2-5 | NA | TRBV20-1 | CSARGEETQYF | TGCAGTGCTAGAGGAGAGGAGACCCAGTACTTC
NA | TRBJ2-7 | TRBD1 | TRBV10-2 | CASSEHTGTGPTYEQYF | TGCGCCAGCAGTGAACACACCGGGACAGGGCCTACCTACGAGCAGTACTTC
NA | TRBJ1-2 | NA | TRBV14 | CASSQEYSYGYTF | TGTGCCAGCAGCCAAGAATACAGTTATGGCTACACCTTC
NA | TRBJ2-3 | NA | TRBV9 | CASSGGEGLIADTQYF | TGTGCCAGCAGCGGCGGTGAGGGTCTCATAGCAGATACGCAGTATTTT
NA | TRBJ1-6 | NA | TRBV27 | CASSLLGSPLHF | TGTGCCAGCAGTTTATTAGGTTCACCCCTCCACTTT
NA | TRBJ2-7 | NA | TRBV5-1 | CASSFRDPLSEQYF | TGCGCCAGCAGCTTCCGGGACCCCCTCTCCGAGCAGTACTTC
once | TRBJ1-6 | NA | TRBV30 | CACSKTDRNNSPLHF | TGTGCCTGTTCTAAGACCGATAGAAATAATTCACCCCTCCACTTT
NA | TRBJ2-1 | NA | TRBV30 | CAWSVGNEQFF | TGTGCCTGGAGTGTAGGCAATGAGCAGTTCTTC
NA | TRBJ2-5 | NA | TRBV18 | CASSPRVQETQYF | TGTGCCAGCTCACCAAGAGTCCAAGAGACCCAGTACTTC
NA | TRBJ2-7 | NA | TRBV7-2 | CASSLFGDEQYF | TGTGCCAGCAGCTTATTCGGGGACGAGCAGTACTTC
NA | TRBJ2-5 | TRBD2 | TRBV9 | CASSVGTSGGKQETQYF | TGTGCCAGCAGCGTAGGGACTAGCGGGGGGAAACAAGAGACCCAGTACTTC
NA | TRBJ2-1 | NA | TRBV25-1 | CASSDVDLYNEQFF | TGTGCCAGCAGTGATGTGGATCTCTACAATGAGCAGTTCTTC
NA | TRBJ1-2 | NA | TRBV10-2 | CASSESKALIYGYTF | TGCGCCAGCAGTGAGTCGAAAGCTTTAATCTATGGCTACACCTTC
NA | TRBJ1-5 | TRBD1 | TRBV6-1 | CASRGTGGNQPQHF | TGTGCCAGCAGGGGGACAGGCGGTAATCAGCCCCAGCATTTT
NA | TRBJ2-5 | NA | TRBV7-8 | CASSLGGWRETQYF | TGTGCCAGCAGCTTAGGGGGGTGGCGTGAGACCCAGTACTTC
NA | TRBJ1-2 | NA | TRBV21-1 | CASSPHTYDREEDGYTF | TGTGCCAGCAGCCCACACACATATGACAGGGAGGAGGATGGCTACACCTTC
NA | TRBJ2-3 | TRBD2 | TRBV7-2 | CASSPIGLAGIPDTQYF | TGTGCCAGCAGCCCTATTGGACTAGCGGGGATCCCAGATACGCAGTATTTT